Presented here are 22 T cell receptor beta chains from one specimen sequenced in a study of T cell repertoires in cytomegalovirus infection. A single record per CDR3 protein comes from TCRdb applying MiXCR to the reads. The sample gives just under 550,000 distinct CDR3 sequences, approximately 25% of which show up once; about 13% is in the top ten. The sample taken for sequencing was PBMCs. The receptors were sampled from a human donor in good health (CMV status not recorded). Some clones in this sample may be carry-over from other donors' samples.

The gene calls are TRBV7-2 and TRBJ2-5; possible D gene TRBD1, 6 bases. The CDR3 has 14 amino acids. Germline-derived CDR1 and CDR2 are SGHTA and FQGNSA. V lost 5 bases, J lost 3 bases, and 13 bases lay in between. CDR3: CASSRGQTKETQYF. The CDR3 coding sequence is TGTGCCAGCAGCAGAGGACAGACTAAAGAGACCCAGTACTTC.

The table lists this clonotype with a few counts. The rearrangement joins TRBV27 to TRBJ1-1; perhaps TRBD1 as D (5 bases). The CDR3 consists of 13 residues. V lost 4 bases, J lost 7 bases, and 13 bases lay in between. Per germline, CDR1 MNHEY and CDR2 SMNVEV (reference sequence). CDR3 residues: CASSSGPRGEAFF. The CDR3 DNA sequence: TGTGCCAGCAGTTCGGGACCTAGGGGTGAAGCTTTCTTT.

This clonotype was seen at least ten times. The chain joins TRBV12-3 or TRBV12-4 to TRBJ2-1; 9 nucleotides agree with TRBD2. This CDR3 contains 15 residues. The ends lost 6 bases at V and 8 bases at J; junction bases unmatched: 11. In nucleotides, the CDR3 is TGTGCCAGCAGCCAACTAGCGGGCCTAATGGATGAGCAGTTCTTC. This gives the protein CASSQLAGLMDEQFF.

The gene calls are TRBV20-1 and TRBJ2-1; 14 positions agree with TRBD2. The J segment lost 6 bases and the V segment lost 6 bases, leaving 13 bases of the junction unmatched. Germline CDR1 and CDR2: DFQATT and SNEGSKA (reference sequence). The CDR3 consists of 17 residues. CDR3 sequence (DNA): TGCAGTGCAGGGGGGGGACTAGCGGGAGTAGTGGGCAATGAGCAGTTCTTC. Its protein is CSAGGGLAGVVGNEQFF.

A few counts support this clonotype. The rearrangement uses TRBV5-4 and TRBJ2-1, with 10 bases lining up with TRBD1. CDR3 length: 13 amino acids. V lost 8 bases to trimming and J lost 8 bases; unmatched junction nucleotides: 7. The germline V gene encodes CDR1 SGHNT and CDR2 YYREEE (reference sequence). Here the CDR3 reads CASAGTGVHEQFF. CDR3 bases: TGTGCCAGTGCCGGGACAGGGGTCCATGAGCAGTTCTTC.

This clonotype came up a few times. This rearrangement joins TRBV6-8 to TRBJ1-1; D is unclear. Germline assignment: CDR1 MNHGY and CDR2 SAAAGT. The CDR3 runs to 13 residues. V lost 6 bases to trimming and J lost 1 base, with 9 bases between them. In DNA form, the CDR3 reads TGTGCCAGCAGCGAGTCGGGGAACACTGAAGCTTTCTTT. This codes for CASSESGNTEAFF.

The chain's CDR3 is CSASATSGSRLYNEQFF. CDR3 in DNA: TGCAGTGCCTCTGCGACTAGCGGGAGCAGATTATACAATGAGCAGTTCTTC. This chain links TRBV20-1 with TRBJ2-1, with 12 bases identical to TRBD2. Germline V gives CDR1 DFQATT, CDR2 SNEGSKA (reference sequence). The CDR3 runs 17 residues. V lost 6 bases to trimming and J lost 4 bases; unmatched junction nucleotides: 13.

The chain's CDR3 is CATSDSVAEQFF. CDR3 nucleotide sequence: TGTGCCACCAGTGATTCCGTAGCGGAGCAGTTCTTC. This chain links TRBV24-1 with TRBJ2-1; TRBD2 is a possible D gene (5 bases). CDR3 length: 12 amino acids. The V gene's germline CDR1 is KGHDR and CDR2 SFDVKD. The ends were cut back, 2 bases at V and 10 bases at J, with 8 bases in the middle.

The gene calls are TRBV18 and TRBJ2-3; D gene uncertain. Germline CDR1 and CDR2: KGHSH and LQKENI. CDR3 size: 13 residues. Trimming shortened V by 2 bases and J by 4 bases, and 7 bases separated the two germline ends. Written as DNA, the CDR3 is TGTGCCAGCTCACCAGGAGATCCAGATACGCAGTATTTT. Translation: CASSPGDPDTQYF.

A few counts support this clonotype. The chain carries TRBV12-3 or TRBV12-4 and TRBJ2-2; D is undetermined. V was cut by 2 bases and J by 0 bases, with 10 bases left in between. The CDR3 spans 16 residues. The CDR3 here is CASSLISFANTGELFF. The CDR3, as DNA: TGTGCCAGCAGTTTAATCAGTTTCGCGAACACCGGGGAGCTGTTTTTT.

V gene TRBV11-2 combines with J gene TRBJ2-7, with 8 bases matching TRBD2. The length of the CDR3 is 17 residues. J gave up 6 bases and V 5 bases, and 18 bases lay outside the gene matches. The germline V gene has CDR1 SGHAT and CDR2 FQNNGV. In DNA, the CDR3 is TGTGCCAGCAGCACCCAGATAGGAAGCGGGAGCGGTCTCGAGCAGTACTTC. It encodes CASSTQIGSGSGLEQYF.

V gene TRBV11-3 combines with J gene TRBJ2-5, with 7 bases lining up with TRBD2. Trimming at V came to 2 bases and at J to 5 bases, leaving 5 bases not matched to a gene. Per the germline V gene, CDR1 is SGHNT and CDR2 is YENEEA. This CDR3 spans 14 amino acids. CDR3 protein: CASSLMWGGETQYF. CDR3 coding DNA: TGTGCCAGCAGCTTAATGTGGGGGGGGGAGACCCAGTACTTC.

This clonotype was counted between two and nine times. The rearrangement joins TRBV4-1 to TRBJ2-7; a possible D gene is TRBD1 (6 bases). CDR3 length: 15 amino acids. V shed 4 bases and J shed 4 bases, with 17 bases lying between them. Germline V lookup: CDR1 MGHRA, CDR2 YSYEKL. In DNA form, the CDR3 reads TGCGCCAGCAGCCGAAGTCCCGGGACACATTACGAGCAGTACTTC. Its protein product is CASSRSPGTHYEQYF.

This clonotype came up a few times. The chain employs TRBV27 and TRBJ1-1, with a possible D match to TRBD1 (5 bases). V dropped 5 bases and J dropped 12 bases, with 13 bases sitting between them. CDR1 and CDR2 from the germline V gene are MNHEY and SMNVEV (reference sequence). This CDR3 is built from 11 residues. CDR3 sequence reads: CASSQGPATFF. The CDR3 region has the DNA TGTGCCAGCAGTCAGGGTCCGGCGACTTTCTTT.

This clonotype was counted a few times. The chain links TRBV7-9 to TRBJ1-5; tentative D call: TRBD1 (5 bases). Looked up from germline, CDR1 is SEHNR and CDR2 is FQNEAQ (reference sequence). V was pared by 3 bases and J by 1 base, with 25 bases between. This CDR3 contains 20 residues. CDR3: CASSFNRQGLSVGSNQPQHF. The CDR3 region has the DNA TGTGCCAGCAGCTTCAATCGGCAGGGACTATCCGTCGGGAGCAATCAGCCCCAGCATTTT.

CDR3 region: CSARDFSPGQSFSYNEQFF. The DNA of the CDR3 is TGCAGTGCTAGAGATTTCTCGCCCGGACAGTCTTTCTCCTACAATGAGCAGTTCTTC. This rearrangement joins TRBV20-1 to TRBJ2-1; D is possibly TRBD1 (6 bases). The V end lost 0 bases, the J end lost 0 bases, and 21 bases lay between the germline ends. Per the germline V gene, CDR1 is DFQATT and CDR2 is SNEGSKA (reference sequence). This CDR3 contains 19 residues.

The gene calls are TRBV5-4 and TRBJ2-7, with D maybe TRBD1 (5 bases). Germline V lookup: CDR1 SGHNT, CDR2 YYREEE (reference sequence). The germline V and J ends were trimmed by 5 bases and 5 bases, with 20 bases remaining between them. The CDR3 covers 15 residues. The CDR3 nucleotides read TGTGCCAGCAGGTCGGGCGTTGGGGCAGCCGACGAGCAGTACTTC. This gives the protein CASRSGVGAADEQYF. Complete variable domain (other parts from reference TRBV5-4 and TRBJ2-7): ETGVTQSPTHLIKTRGQQVTLRCSSQSGHNTVSWYQQALGQGPQFIFQYYREEENGRGNFPPRFSGLQFPNYSSELNVNALELDDSALYLCASRSGVGAADEQYFGPGTRLTVT.

The table lists this clonotype with a few counts. V is TRBV9 and J is TRBJ1-2; the D is unclear. Germline lookup yields CDR1 SGDLS and CDR2 YYNGEE. Trimming pared 1 base from V and 8 bases from J, leaving 18 bases between. The CDR3 extends over 15 amino acids. CDR3 loop: CASSVLEGSGGGYTF. CDR3 DNA sequence: TGTGCCAGCAGCGTATTGGAAGGATCGGGTGGGGGCTACACCTTC.

This clonotype was picked up many times. This sequence joins TRBV7-9 and TRBJ2-7; 8 positions match TRBD2. CDR3 length equals 15 residues. The germline V gene has CDR1 SEHNR and CDR2 FQNEAQ (reference sequence). After removal of 1 base from V and 0 bases from J, the junction contained 2 bases not matched to a gene. The CDR3 spells CASSLGLAGSYEQYF. The CDR3 region has the DNA TGTGCCAGCAGCTTAGGTCTAGCGGGCTCCTACGAGCAGTACTTC.

The V gene is TRBV4-2, the J gene TRBJ2-7; D not certain. CDR1 and CDR2 from the germline V gene are LGHNA and YNFKEQ. Trimming stripped 4 bases from V and 9 bases from J, with 7 bases between. The CDR3 sequence is 10 residues long. The CDR3 region is CASSPIRQYV. CDR3 bases: TGTGCCAGCAGCCCGATAAGGCAGTACGTC.

V gene TRBV11-2 combines with J gene TRBJ1-3; TRBD1 is a possible D gene (5 bases). Trimming took 5 bases from V and 1 from J, leaving 12 bases between them. The V gene's germline CDR1 is SGHAT and CDR2 FQNNGV. CDR3 size: 15 residues. CDR3 residues: CASSTFKGSGNTIYF. The CDR3 nucleotides are TGTGCCAGCAGCACCTTCAAGGGGTCTGGAAACACCATATATTTT.

In this sample, this clonotype turned up a few times. The V and J genes are TRBV5-4 and TRBJ1-1; D ambiguous. In germline, CDR1 is SGHNT, CDR2 YYREEE (reference sequence). The CDR3 length is 15 residues. Deletions cut 2 bases from V and 5 bases from J, with 16 bases between. This chain's CDR3 is CASSFSGRLRTEAFF. CDR3 coding DNA: TGTGCCAGCAGCTTTTCTGGTCGCTTGCGGACTGAAGCTTTCTTT.